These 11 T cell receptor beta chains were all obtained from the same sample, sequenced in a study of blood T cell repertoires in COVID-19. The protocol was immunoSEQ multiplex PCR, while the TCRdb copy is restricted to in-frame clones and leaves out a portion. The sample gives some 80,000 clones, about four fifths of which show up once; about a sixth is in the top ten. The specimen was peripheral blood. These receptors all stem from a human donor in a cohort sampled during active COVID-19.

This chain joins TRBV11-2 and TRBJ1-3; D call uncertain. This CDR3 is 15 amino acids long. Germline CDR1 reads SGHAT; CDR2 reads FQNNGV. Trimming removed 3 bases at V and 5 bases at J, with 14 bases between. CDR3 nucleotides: TGTGCCAGCAGCTTTATGCGGGATCGAAGAAACACCATATATTTT. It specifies CASSFMRDRRNTIYF.

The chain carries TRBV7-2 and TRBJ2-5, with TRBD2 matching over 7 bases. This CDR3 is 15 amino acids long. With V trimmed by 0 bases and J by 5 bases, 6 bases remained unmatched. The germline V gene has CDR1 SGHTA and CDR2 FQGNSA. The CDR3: CASSLAPGRAETQYF. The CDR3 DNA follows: TGTGCCAGCAGCTTAGCCCCGGGGAGGGCCGAGACCCAGTACTTC.

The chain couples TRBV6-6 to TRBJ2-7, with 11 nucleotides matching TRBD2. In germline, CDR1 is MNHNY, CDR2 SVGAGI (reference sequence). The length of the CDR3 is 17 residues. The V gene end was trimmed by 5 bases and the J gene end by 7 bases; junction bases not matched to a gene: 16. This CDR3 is CASSPRSSGGLLSEQYF. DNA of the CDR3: TGTGCCAGCAGTCCCCGATCTAGCGGGGGGCTTTTATCTGAGCAGTACTTC.

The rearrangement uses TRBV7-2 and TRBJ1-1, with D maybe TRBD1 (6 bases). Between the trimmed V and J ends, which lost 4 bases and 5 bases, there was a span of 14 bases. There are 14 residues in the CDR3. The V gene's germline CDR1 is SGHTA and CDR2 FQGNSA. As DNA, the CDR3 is TGTGCCAGCAGCTCGGGACAACTCGGGACTGAAGCTTTCTTT. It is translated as CASSSGQLGTEAFF. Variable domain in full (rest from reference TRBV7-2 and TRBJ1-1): GAGVSQSPSNKVTEKGKDVELRCDPISGHTALYWYRQSLGQGLEFLIYFQGNSAPDKSGLPSDRFSAERTGGSVSTLTIQRTQQEDSAVYLCASSSGQLGTEAFFGQGTRLTVV.

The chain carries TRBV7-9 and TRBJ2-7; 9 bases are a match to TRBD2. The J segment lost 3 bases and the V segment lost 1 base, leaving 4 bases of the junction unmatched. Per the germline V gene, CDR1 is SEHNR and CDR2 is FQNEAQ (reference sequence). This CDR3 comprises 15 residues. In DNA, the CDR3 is TGTGCCAGCAGCTTAGTGCGCGGGGGGGACTACGAGCAGTACTTC. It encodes CASSLVRGGDYEQYF.

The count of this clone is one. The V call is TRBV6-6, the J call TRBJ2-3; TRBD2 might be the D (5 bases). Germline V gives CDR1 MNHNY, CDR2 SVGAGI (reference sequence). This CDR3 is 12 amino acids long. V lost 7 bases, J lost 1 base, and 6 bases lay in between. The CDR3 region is CASKRGTDTQYF. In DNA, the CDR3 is TGTGCCAGCAAGAGGGGCACAGATACGCAGTATTTT.

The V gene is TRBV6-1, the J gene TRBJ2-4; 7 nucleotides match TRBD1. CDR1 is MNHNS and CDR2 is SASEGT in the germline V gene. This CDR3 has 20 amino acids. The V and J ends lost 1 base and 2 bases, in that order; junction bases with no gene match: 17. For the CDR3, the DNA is TGTGCCAGCAGTGAAGTCTTTGACAGGGTTGTACCCGGGACCAAAAACATTCAGTACTTC. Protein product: CASSEVFDRVVPGTKNIQYF.

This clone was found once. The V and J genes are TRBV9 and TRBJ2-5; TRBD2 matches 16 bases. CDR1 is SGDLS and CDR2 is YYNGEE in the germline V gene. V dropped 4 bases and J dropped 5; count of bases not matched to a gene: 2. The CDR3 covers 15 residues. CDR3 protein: CASSPGLAGGETQYF. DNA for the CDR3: TGTGCCAGCAGCCCGGGACTAGCGGGGGGGGAGACCCAGTACTTC. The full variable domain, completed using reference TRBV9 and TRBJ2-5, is DSGVTQTPKHLITATGQRVTLRCSPRSGDLSVYWYQQSLDQGLQFLIQYYNGEERAKGNILERFSAQQFPDLHSELNLSSLELGDSALYFCASSPGLAGGETQYFGPGTRLLVL.

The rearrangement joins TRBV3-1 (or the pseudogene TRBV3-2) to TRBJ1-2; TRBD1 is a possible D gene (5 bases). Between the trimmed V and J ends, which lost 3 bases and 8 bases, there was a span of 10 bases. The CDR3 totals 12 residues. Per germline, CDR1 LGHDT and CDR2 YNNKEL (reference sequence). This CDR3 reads CASSHREGGYTF. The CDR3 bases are TGTGCCAGCAGCCACAGGGAGGGGGGCTACACCTTC.

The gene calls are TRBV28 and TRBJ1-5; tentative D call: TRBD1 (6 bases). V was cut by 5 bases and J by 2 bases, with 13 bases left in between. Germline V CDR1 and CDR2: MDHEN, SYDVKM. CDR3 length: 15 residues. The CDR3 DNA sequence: TGTGCCAGCAGTCTCATTTCAGGGGGCAATCAGCCCCAGCATTTT. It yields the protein CASSLISGGNQPQHF.

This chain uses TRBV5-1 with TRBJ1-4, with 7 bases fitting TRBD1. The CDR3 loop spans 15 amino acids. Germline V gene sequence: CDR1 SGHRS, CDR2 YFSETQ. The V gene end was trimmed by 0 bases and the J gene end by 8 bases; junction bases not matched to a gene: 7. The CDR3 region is CASSLGLAGGEKLFF. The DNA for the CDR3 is TGCGCCAGCAGCTTGGGTCTCGCAGGGGGGGAAAAACTGTTTTTT.